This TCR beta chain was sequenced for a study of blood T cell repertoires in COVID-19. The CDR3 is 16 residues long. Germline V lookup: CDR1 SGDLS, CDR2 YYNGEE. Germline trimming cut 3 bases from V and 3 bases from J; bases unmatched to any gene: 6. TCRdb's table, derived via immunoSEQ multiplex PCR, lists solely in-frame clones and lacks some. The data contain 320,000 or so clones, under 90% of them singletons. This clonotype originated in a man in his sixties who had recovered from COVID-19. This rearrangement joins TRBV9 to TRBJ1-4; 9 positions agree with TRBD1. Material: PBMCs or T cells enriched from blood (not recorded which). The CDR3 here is CASSASTGGANEKLFF. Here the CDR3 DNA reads TGTGCCAGCAGCGCCTCGACAGGGGGGGCTAATGAAAAACTGTTTTTT.